The 2 T cell receptor beta chains in this list originate from one sample, sequenced in a study of blood T cell repertoires in COVID-19. Sequencing was performed with immunoSEQ multiplex PCR; in TCRdb, only in-frame clones are kept and a portion is missing. This table holds about 46,000 clones, 85% to 90% found once. Sequencing used peripheral blood. The receptors were gathered from a human donor in a cohort sampled during active COVID-19.

The V and J genes are TRBV7-9 and TRBJ2-7; D is possibly TRBD1 (6 bases). This CDR3 is 13 amino acids long. Germline loops: CDR1 SEHNR, CDR2 FQNEAQ (reference sequence). The V gene lost 3 bases and the J gene lost 3 bases, with 9 bases spanning the gap. CDR3 in amino acids: CASSFGQNYEQYF. The CDR3 coding sequence is TGTGCCAGCAGCTTCGGACAGAACTACGAGCAGTACTTC.

This sequence joins TRBV30 and TRBJ1-3; 7 bases fit TRBD1. The germline V gene has CDR1 GTSNPN and CDR2 SVGIG (reference sequence). This CDR3 comprises 14 residues. V lost 4 bases to trimming and J lost 1 base; unmatched junction nucleotides: 4. In DNA form, the CDR3 reads TGTGCCTGGACGACAGGGTATTCTGGAAACACCATATATTTT. It encodes CAWTTGYSGNTIYF.